This TCR beta chain was captured in a study of identical twins. Whole-study findings and limits: Twin sharing of out-of-frame TCR alpha was underestimated by models in monozygotic pairs. Conclusions rested on cross-sectional statistics rather than following the same donors.

This CDR3 comprises 18 residues. Unmatched junction bases numbered 16, after V lost 8 bases and J lost 1 base. Germline assignment: CDR1 LGHDT and CDR2 YNNKEL (reference sequence). TCRdb called the 5' RACE reads again in MiXCR, with one record for every CDR3 protein. The sample includes fewer than 250,000 distinct CDR3 sequences, about 7.3% seen only once; the top ten take approximately 3.7%. Turning to this clonotype: The target antigen is unknown.

These data were also filed under a second study, of yellow fever vaccine responses in identical twins.

The genes are TRBV3-1 and TRBJ2-2; the match to TRBD1 covers 7 bases. What was sequenced was memory (CD45RO+) T cells sorted from blood. The receptor was derived from a woman between 18 and 30 years old in good health. CDR3 region: CASCPRDSPLENTGELFF. The CDR3 coding sequence is TGTGCCAGCTGTCCCCGGGACAGTCCTCTGGAGAACACCGGGGAGCTGTTTTTT.